This TCR beta chain emerged from a study of Graves' ophthalmopathy and Graves' hyperthyroidism. Study as a whole: Upon initial diagnosis and before any treatment, peripheral blood was collected. Points from the study as a whole: Sensitivity of roughly 88% and specificity of 70% to 84% were achieved when a 13-signature model separated ophthalmopathy from stable hyperthyroidism. Clonotypes were expanded in thyroid at above 0.001 frequency, and most also appeared in blood.

Hyperthyroidism patients were newly diagnosed, ill under 2 months, and aged 18 to 65 years. About this clonotype: Antigen unknown. Mismatch with germline at one junction end may stem from a read error.

Germline lookup yields CDR1 SGHVS and CDR2 FQNEAQ. The CDR3 is made up of 15 amino acids. Scientists amplified the TCR beta CDR3 regions from RNA transcripts. RT-PCR was first run with HTBI primers, then multiplex PCR in a second round. MiXCR, applied by TCRdb to the multiplex PCR reads, yields one record per CDR3 protein. The profile covers hundreds of thousands of distinct CDR3 sequences, with 15% appearing a single time and roughly 7% taken by the ten largest. Sequences were obtained from peripheral blood. J is TRBJ1-1 and V is TRBV7-8; D remains ambiguous. The TCR was taken from a woman younger than 30 with stable Graves' hyperthyroidism. This CDR3 is CASSRPGIGPTEAFF. As DNA, the CDR3 is TGTGCCAGCAGCAGACCCGGGATAGGGCCCACTGAAGCTTTCTTC. Full variable domain (remainder filled in from reference TRBV7-8 and TRBJ1-1): GAGVSQSPRYKVAKRGQDVALRCDPISGHVSLFWYQQALGQGPEFLTYFQNEAQLDKSGLPSDRFFAERPEGSVSTLKIQRTQQEDSAVYLCASSRPGIGPTEAFFGQGTRLTVV.